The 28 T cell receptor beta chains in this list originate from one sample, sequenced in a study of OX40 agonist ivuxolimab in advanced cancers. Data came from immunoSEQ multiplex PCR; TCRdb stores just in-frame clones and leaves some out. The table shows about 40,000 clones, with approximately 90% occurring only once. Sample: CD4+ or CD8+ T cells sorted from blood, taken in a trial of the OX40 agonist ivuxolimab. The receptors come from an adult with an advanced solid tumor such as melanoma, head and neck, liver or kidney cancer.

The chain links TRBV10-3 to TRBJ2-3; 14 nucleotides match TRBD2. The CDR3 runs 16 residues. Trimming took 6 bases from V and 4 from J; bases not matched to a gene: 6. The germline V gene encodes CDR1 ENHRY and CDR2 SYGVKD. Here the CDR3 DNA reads TGTGCCATCAGCAAGACTAGCGGGAGGGACCCAGATACGCAGTATTTT. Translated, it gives CAISKTSGRDPDTQYF.

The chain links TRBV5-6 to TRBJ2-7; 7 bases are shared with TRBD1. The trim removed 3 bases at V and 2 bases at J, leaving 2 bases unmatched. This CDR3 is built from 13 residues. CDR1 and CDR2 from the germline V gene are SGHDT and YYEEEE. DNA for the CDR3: TGTGCCAGCAGCTCCGGGACAGCCTACGAGCAGTACTTC. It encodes CASSSGTAYEQYF.

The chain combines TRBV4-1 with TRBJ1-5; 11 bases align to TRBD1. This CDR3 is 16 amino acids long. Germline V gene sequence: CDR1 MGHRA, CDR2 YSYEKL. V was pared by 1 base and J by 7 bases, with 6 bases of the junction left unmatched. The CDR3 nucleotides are TGCGCCAGCAGCCAAGCAGGACAGGGGGCTAAACAGCCCCAGCATTTT. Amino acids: CASSQAGQGAKQPQHF.

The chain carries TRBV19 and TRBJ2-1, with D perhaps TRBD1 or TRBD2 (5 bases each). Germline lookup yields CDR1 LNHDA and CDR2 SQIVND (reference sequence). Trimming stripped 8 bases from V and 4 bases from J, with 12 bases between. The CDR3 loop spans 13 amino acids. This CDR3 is CASAGDAYNEQFF. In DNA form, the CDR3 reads TGTGCCAGTGCTGGGGACGCTTACAATGAGCAGTTCTTC.

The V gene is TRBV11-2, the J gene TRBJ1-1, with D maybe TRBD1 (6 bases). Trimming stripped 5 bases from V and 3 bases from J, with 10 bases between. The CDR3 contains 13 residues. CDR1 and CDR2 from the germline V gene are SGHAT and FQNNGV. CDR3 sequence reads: CASSMGGYTEAFF. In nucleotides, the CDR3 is TGTGCCAGCAGCATGGGGGGCTACACTGAAGCTTTCTTT.

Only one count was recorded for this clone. CDR3 nucleotides: TGTGCCAGCAGCTCACGGGACCGGGATGAAAAACTGTTTTTT. This encodes CASSSRDRDEKLFF. The chain employs TRBV7-8 and TRBJ1-4, with D possibly being TRBD1 (5 bases). The CDR3 has 14 residues. CDR1 is SGHVS, CDR2 FQNEAQ, per germline. Trimming removed 4 bases from V and 6 bases from J, with 12 bases in between.

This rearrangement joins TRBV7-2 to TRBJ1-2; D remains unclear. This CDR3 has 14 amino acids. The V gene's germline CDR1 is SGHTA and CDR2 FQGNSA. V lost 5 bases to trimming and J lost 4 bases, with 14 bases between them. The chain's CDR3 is CASSVTPTVYGYTF. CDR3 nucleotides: TGTGCCAGCAGCGTAACTCCTACAGTCTATGGCTACACCTTC.

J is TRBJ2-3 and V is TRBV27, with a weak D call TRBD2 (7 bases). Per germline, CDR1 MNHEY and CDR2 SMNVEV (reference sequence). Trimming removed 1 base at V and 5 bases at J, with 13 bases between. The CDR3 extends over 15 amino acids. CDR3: CASSLWGGERDTQYF. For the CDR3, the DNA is TGTGCCAGCAGTTTATGGGGGGGCGAGAGAGATACGCAGTATTTT.

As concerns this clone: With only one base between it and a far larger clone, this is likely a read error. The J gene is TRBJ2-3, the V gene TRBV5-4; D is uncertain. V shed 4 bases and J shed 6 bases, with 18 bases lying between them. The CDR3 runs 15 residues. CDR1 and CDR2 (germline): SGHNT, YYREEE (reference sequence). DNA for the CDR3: TGTGCCAGCAGCCAAGAGGCGGTCCCGGGCGATACGCAGTATTTT. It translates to CASSQEAVPGDTQYF. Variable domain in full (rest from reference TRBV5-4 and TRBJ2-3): ETGVTQSPTHLIKTRGQQVTLRCSSQSGHNTVSWYQQALGQGPQFIFQYYREEENGRGNFPPRFSGLQFPNYSSELNVNALELDDSALYLCASSQEAVPGDTQYFGPGTRLTVL.

The CDR3 coding sequence is TGCGCCAGCAGCCCCAGCCAACACCAAATACAAGAGACCCAGTACTTC. Protein: CASSPSQHQIQETQYF. The chain has TRBV5-1 and TRBJ2-5; D is uncertain. Germline CDR1 reads SGHRS; CDR2 reads YFSETQ. The CDR3 is 16 amino acids. V was trimmed by 4 bases and J by 2 bases, leaving 18 bases between them.

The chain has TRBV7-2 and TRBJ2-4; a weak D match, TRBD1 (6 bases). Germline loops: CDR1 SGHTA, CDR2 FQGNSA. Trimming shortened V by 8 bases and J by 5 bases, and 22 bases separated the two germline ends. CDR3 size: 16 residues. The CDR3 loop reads CASCSNSGQGQNIQYF. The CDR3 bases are TGTGCCAGCTGCTCCAACTCCGGCCAGGGGCAAAACATTCAGTACTTC.

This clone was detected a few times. CDR3 loop: CASSLRDSLEQYF. Written as DNA, the CDR3 is TGCGCCAGCAGCTTGAGAGATTCCCTCGAGCAGTACTTC. The V call is TRBV5-1, the J call TRBJ2-7, with no clear D. The CDR3 has 13 amino acids. V shed 1 base and J shed 6 bases, with 11 bases lying between them. The germline gives CDR1 SGHRS, CDR2 YFSETQ.

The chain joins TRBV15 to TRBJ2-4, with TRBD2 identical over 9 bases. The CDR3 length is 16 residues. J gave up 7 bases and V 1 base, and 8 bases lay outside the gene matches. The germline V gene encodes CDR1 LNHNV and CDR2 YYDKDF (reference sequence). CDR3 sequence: CATSRGYSSGGNIQYF. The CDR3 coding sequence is TGTGCCACCAGCAGAGGATATTCCAGCGGGGGGAACATTCAGTACTTC.

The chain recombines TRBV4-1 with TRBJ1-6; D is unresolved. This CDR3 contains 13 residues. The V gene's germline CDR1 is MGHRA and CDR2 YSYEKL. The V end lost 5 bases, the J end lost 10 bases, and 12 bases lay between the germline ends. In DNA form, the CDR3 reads TGCGCCAGCAGCTTCCCCCGCGCATCACCCCTCCACTTT. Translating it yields CASSFPRASPLHF.

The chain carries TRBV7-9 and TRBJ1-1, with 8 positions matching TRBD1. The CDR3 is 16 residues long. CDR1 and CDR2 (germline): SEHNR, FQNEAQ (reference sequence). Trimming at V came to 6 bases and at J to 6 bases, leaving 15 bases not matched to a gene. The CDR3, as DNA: TGTGCCAGCAGGTCCGGGACAGGCAGGTCGTCTGCTGAAGCTTTCTTT. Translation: CASRSGTGRSSAEAFF. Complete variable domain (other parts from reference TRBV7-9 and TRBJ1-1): DTGVSQNPRHKITKRGQNVTFRCDPISEHNRLYWYRQTLGQGPEFLTYFQNEAQLEKSRLLSDRFSAERPKGSFSTLEIQRTEQGDSAMYLCASRSGTGRSSAEAFFGQGTRLTVV.

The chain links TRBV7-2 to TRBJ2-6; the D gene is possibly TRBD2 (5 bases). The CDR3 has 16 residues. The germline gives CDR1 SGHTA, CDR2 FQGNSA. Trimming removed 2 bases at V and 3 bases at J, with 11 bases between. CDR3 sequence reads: CASSLTDRGGANVLTF. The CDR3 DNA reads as TGTGCCAGCAGCTTAACCGACCGGGGTGGGGCCAACGTCCTGACTTTC.

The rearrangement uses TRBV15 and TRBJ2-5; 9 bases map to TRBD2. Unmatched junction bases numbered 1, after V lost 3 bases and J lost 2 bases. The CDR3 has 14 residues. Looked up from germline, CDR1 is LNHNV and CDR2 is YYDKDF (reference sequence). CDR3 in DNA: TGTGCCACCAGCAGGCGGGGGGGGCAAGAGACCCAGTACTTC. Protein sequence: CATSRRGGQETQYF.

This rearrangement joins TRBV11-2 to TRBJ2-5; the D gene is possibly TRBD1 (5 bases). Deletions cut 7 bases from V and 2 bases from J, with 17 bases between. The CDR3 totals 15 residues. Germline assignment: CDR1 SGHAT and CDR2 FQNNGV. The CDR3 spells CASTRTQGSQETQYF. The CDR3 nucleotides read TGTGCCAGCACCCGAACTCAGGGCAGTCAAGAGACCCAGTACTTC.

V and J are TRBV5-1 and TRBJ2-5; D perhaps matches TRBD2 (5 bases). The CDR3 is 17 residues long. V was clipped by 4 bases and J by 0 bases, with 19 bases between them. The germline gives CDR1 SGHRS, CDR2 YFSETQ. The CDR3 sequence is CASSRGSHSRYQETQYF. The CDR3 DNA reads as TGCGCCAGCAGCCGAGGGTCCCACAGTAGATACCAAGAGACCCAGTACTTC.

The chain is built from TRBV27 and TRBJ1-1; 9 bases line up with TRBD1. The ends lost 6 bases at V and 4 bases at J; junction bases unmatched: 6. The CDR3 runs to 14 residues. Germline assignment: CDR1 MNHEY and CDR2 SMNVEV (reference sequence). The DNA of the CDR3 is TGTGCCAGCAGCCCGACAGGGGGGGTCACTGAAGCTTTCTTT. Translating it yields CASSPTGGVTEAFF.

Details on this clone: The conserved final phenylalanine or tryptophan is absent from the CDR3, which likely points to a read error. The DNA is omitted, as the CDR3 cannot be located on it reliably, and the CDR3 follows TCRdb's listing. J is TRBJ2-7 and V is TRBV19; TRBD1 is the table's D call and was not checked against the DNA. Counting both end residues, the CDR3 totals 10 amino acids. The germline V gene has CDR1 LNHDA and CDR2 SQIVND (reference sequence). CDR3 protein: CASSKDRGSL.

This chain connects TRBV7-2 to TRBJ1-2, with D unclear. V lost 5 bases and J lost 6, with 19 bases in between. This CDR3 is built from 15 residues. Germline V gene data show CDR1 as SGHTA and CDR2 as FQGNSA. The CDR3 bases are TGTGCCAGCAGCCAAGATGGGTCACCCTATAATGGCTACACCTTC. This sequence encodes CASSQDGSPYNGYTF.

The CDR3 region has the DNA TGCGCCAGCAGCCCCTGGGACAGGGGACGGGACGAGCAGTACTTC. As protein: CASSPWDRGRDEQYF. The chain couples TRBV5-1 to TRBJ2-7, with 10 positions matching TRBD1. The trim removed 4 bases at V and 5 bases at J, leaving 9 bases unmatched. The CDR3 consists of 15 residues. Germline loops: CDR1 SGHRS, CDR2 YFSETQ.

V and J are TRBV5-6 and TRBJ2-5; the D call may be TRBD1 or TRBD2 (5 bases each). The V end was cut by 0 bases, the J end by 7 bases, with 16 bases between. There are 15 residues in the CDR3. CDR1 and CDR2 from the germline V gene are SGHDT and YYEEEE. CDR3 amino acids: CASSLGGNTFWTQYF. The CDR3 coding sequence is TGTGCCAGCAGCTTGGGGGGGAATACCTTTTGGACCCAGTACTTC.

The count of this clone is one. CDR3 amino acids: CASSRDPGQGIPPYEQYF. DNA for the CDR3: TGTGCCAGCAGTCGCGATCCGGGACAGGGGATCCCCCCCTACGAGCAGTACTTC. J is TRBJ2-7 and V is TRBV28, with TRBD1 matching over 10 bases. This CDR3 has 18 residues. Germline values: CDR1 MDHEN, CDR2 SYDVKM. V trimming: 5 bases; J trimming: 2 bases; junction bases outside the gene matches: 15. The full variable domain, completed using reference TRBV28 and TRBJ2-7, is DVKVTQSSRYLVKRTGEKVFLECVQDMDHENMFWYRQDPGLGLRLIYFSYDVKMKEKGDIPEGYSVSREKKERFSLILESASTNQTSMYLCASSRDPGQGIPPYEQYFGPGTRLTVT.

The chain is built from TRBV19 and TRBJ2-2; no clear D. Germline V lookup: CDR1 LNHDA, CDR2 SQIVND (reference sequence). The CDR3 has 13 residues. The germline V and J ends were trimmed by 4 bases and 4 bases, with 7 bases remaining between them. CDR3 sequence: CASSNGPTGELFF. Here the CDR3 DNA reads TGTGCCAGTAGTAACGGTCCCACCGGGGAGCTGTTTTTT.

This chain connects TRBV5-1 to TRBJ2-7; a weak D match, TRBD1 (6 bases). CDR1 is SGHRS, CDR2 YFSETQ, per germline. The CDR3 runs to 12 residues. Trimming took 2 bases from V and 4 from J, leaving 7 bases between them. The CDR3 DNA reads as TGCGCCAGCAGCTTCGGACAGTACGAGCAGTACTTC. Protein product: CASSFGQYEQYF. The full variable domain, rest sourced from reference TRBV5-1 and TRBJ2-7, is KAGVTQTPRYLIKTRGQQVTLSCSPISGHRSVSWYQQTPGQGLQFLFEYFSETQRNKGNFPGRFSGRQFSNSRSEMNVSTLELGDSALYLCASSFGQYEQYFGPGTRLTVT.

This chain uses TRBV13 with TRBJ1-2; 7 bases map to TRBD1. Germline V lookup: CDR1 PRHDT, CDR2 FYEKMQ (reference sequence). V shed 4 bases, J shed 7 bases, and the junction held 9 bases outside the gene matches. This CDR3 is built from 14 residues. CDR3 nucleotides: TGTGCCAGCAGCTCAAAAGGGGGCGCGGGTGGCTACACCTTC. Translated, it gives CASSSKGGAGGYTF.